This TCR beta chain was captured in a study of shared clonotypes between healthy human individuals. Study-wide results and caveats: Limited genetic and exposure-history diversity came from having few donors. Non-shared clonotypes had lower generation probabilities than those shared by all four donors.

The germline CDR1 and CDR2 sequences are SGHKS and YYEKEE (reference sequence). The V and J ends lost 6 bases and 2 bases respectively, with 14 bases between them. This CDR3 comprises 15 residues. Remarks on this clone: The antigen is undetermined.

Researchers partitioned CD4+ cells into CD45RA+ naive and CD45RA-negative memory subsets. Using immunoSEQ multiplex PCR, the repertoire was profiled, and TCRdb retains in-frame clones only, with some absent. This table has 500,000 to 550,000 clones, around 96% appearing once. Input material: naive CD4+ T cells sorted from blood. Subset defined: CD45RA+ positively selected. The rearrangement uses TRBV5-5 and TRBJ2-2, with D unresolved. The receptor comes from a woman aged 25 to 39 in good health. The CDR3 sequence: CASTVPGLNTGELFF. The CDR3, as DNA: TGTGCCAGCACCGTGCCGGGTCTCAACACCGGGGAGCTGTTTTTT.